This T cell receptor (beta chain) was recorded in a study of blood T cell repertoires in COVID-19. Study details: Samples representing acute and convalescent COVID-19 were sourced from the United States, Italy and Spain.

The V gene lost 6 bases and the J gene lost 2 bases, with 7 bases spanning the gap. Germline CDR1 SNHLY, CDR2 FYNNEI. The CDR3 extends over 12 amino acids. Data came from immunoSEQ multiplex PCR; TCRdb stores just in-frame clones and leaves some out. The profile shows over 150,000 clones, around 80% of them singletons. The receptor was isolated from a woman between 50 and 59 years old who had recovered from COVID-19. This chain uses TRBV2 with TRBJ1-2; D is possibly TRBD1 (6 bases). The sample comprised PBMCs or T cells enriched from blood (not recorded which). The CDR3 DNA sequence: TGTGCCAGCAGCGGGACAAACTATGGCTACACCTTC. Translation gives CASSGTNYGYTF.